This T cell receptor (beta chain) was sequenced in a study of tumor and adjacent non-tumor tissue in lung cancer. This sample's RNA came from whole unsorted tissue. Between August and November 2014, newly diagnosed, chemotherapy-naive lung cancer patients underwent thoracic surgery in China. Study-level findings and limits: Normal lung showed higher cumulative top 100 clone frequency than tumor.

The library came from three nested PCR rounds adapted from ARM-PCR protocols. Each CDR3 protein is one row after TCRdb ran MiXCR on the multiplex PCR reads. Here the sample spans about 75,000 distinct CDR3 sequences, over 75% being singletons. CDR1 DFQATT and CDR2 SNEGSKA come from the germline V gene (reference sequence). This CDR3 contains 14 residues. As concerns this clonotype: Its antigen is undetermined. Here the CDR3 omits its conserved ending phenylalanine or tryptophan, so a read error is the likely source.

The sequenced sample consisted of lung tumor tissue. The J gene is TRBJ2-3, the V gene TRBV20-1; TRBD2 matches at 10 bases. This clonotype was sampled from a woman in her forties or fifties with non-small cell lung cancer. CDR3 sequence: CSAAKGLATDMQYY. CDR3 nucleotides: TGCAGTGCTGCGAAGGGACTAGCGACAGATATGCAGTATTAT.